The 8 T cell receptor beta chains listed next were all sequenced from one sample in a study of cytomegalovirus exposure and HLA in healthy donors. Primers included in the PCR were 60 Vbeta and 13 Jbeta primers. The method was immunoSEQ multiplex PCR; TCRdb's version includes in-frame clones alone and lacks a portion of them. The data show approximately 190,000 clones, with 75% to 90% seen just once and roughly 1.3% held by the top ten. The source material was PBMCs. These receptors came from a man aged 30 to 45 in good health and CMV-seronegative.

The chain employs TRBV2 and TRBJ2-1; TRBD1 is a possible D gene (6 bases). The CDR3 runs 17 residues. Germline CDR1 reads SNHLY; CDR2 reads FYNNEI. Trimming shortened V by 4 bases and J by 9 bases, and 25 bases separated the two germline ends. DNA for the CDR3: TGTGCCAGCAGTGCGTGGCAGGAGGACGGAGCCAGGGGTGAGCAGTTCTTC. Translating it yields CASSAWQEDGARGEQFF.

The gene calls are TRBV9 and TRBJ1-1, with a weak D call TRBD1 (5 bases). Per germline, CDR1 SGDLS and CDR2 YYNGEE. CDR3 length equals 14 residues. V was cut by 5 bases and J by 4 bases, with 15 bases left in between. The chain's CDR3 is CASRLPQGSTEAFF. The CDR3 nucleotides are TGTGCCAGCAGATTACCCCAGGGAAGCACTGAAGCTTTCTTT.

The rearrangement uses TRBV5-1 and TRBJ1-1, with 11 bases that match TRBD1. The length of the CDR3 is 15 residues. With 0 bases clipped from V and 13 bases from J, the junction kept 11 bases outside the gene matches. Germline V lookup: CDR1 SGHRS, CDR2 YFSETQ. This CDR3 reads CASSLDGQGAAKVFF. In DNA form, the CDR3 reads TGCGCCAGCAGCTTGGACGGACAGGGGGCGGCGAAGGTTTTCTTT. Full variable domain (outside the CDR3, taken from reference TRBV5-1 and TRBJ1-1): KAGVTQTPRYLIKTRGQQVTLSCSPISGHRSVSWYQQTPGQGLQFLFEYFSETQRNKGNFPGRFSGRQFSNSRSEMNVSTLELGDSALYLCASSLDGQGAAKVFFGQGTRLTVV.

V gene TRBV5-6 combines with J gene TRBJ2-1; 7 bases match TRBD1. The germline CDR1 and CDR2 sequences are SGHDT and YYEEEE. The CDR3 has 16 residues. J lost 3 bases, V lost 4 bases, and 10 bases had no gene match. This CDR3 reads CASSLGPHRGYNEQFF. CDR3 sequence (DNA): TGTGCCAGCAGCCTCGGACCACACAGGGGCTACAATGAGCAGTTCTTC.

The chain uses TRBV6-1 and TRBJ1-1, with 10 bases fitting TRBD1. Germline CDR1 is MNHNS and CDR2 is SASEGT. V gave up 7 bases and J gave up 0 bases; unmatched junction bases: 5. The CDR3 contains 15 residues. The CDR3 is CASKTGGVLNTEAFF. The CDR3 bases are TGTGCCAGCAAGACAGGGGGCGTGTTGAACACTGAAGCTTTCTTT.

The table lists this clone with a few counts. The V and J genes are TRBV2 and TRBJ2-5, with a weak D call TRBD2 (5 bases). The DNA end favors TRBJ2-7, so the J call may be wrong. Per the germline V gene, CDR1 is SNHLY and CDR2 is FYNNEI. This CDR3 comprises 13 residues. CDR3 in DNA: TGTGCCAGCAGAATGCGGAGGACCTACGAGCAGTACTTC. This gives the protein CASRMRRTYEQYF.

The CDR3 DNA reads TGTGCCAGCTCAGACAGGGGCTATGGCTACACCTTC. Amino acid sequence: CASSDRGYGYTF. The chain carries TRBV18 and TRBJ1-2, with 8 bases lining up with TRBD1. The CDR3 sequence is 12 residues long. Germline V gene data show CDR1 as KGHSH and CDR2 as LQKENI. V lost 5 bases and J lost 4; bases outside the gene matches: 0.

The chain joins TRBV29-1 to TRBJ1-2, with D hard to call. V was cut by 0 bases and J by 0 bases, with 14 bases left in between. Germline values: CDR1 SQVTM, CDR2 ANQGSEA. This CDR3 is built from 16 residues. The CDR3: CSVEDRAGVANYGYTF. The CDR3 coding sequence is TGCAGCGTTGAAGATCGGGCGGGAGTAGCTAACTATGGCTACACCTTC.